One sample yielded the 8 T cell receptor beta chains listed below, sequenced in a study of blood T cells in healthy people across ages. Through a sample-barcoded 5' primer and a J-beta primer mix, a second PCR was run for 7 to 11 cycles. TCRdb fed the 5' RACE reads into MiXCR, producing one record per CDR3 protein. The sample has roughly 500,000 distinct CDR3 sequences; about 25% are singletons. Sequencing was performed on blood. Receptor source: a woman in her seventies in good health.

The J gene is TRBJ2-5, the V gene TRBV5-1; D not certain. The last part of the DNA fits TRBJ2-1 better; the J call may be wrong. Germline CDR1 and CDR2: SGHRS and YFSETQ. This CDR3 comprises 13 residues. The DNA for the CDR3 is TGCGCCAGCAGCTTGGATCAAGCATATGAGCAGTTCTTC. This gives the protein CASSLDQAYEQFF.

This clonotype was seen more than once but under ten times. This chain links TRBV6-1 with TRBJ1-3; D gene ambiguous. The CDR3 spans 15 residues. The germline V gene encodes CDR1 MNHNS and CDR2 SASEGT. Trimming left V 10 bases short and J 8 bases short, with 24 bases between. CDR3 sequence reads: CATLPFYSGDDTIYF. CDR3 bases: TGTGCCACCCTGCCCTTTTATTCGGGAGATGACACCATATATTTT.

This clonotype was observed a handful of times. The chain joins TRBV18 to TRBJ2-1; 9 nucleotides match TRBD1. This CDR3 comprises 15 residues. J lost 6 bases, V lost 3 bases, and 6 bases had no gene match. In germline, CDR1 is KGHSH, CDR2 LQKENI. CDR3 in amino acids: CASSPGQGHLNEQFF. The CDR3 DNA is TGTGCCAGCTCACCGGGACAGGGTCATCTCAATGAGCAGTTCTTC.

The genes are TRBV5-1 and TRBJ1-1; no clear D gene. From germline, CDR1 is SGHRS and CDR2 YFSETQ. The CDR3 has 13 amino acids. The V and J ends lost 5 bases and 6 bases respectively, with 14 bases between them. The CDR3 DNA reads TGCGCCAGCAGGAGGGAAGATGGGCCTGAAGCTTTCTTT. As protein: CASRREDGPEAFF.

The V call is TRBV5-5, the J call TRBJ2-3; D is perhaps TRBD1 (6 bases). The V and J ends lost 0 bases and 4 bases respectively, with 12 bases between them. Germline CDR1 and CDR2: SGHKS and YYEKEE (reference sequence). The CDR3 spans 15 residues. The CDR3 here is CASSLGGHRSDTQYF. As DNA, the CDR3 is TGTGCCAGCAGCTTGGGGGGACATCGTTCAGATACGCAGTATTTT.

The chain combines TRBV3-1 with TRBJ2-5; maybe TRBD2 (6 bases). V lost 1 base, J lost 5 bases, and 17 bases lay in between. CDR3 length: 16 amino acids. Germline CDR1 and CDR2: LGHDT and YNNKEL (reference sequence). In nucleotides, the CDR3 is TGTGCCAGCAGCCAAGCCCCTTTGGGGGGAAAGGAGACCCAGTACTTC. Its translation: CASSQAPLGGKETQYF.

Here the CDR3 reads CSAPGEEKLFF. CDR3 nucleotides: TGCAGTGCCCCAGGGGAGGAAAAACTGTTTTTT. The gene calls are TRBV20-1 and TRBJ1-4, with a tentative D call TRBD1 (6 bases). This CDR3 has 11 amino acids. Germline CDR1 and CDR2: DFQATT and SNEGSKA (reference sequence). The V end lost 6 bases, the J end lost 8 bases, and 10 bases lay between the germline ends.

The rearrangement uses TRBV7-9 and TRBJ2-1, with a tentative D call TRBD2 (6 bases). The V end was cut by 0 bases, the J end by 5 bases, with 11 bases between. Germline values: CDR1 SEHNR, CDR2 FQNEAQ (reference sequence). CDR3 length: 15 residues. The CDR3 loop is CASSLAGLPNNEQFF. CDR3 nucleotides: TGTGCCAGCAGCTTAGCGGGACTTCCTAACAATGAGCAGTTCTTC.